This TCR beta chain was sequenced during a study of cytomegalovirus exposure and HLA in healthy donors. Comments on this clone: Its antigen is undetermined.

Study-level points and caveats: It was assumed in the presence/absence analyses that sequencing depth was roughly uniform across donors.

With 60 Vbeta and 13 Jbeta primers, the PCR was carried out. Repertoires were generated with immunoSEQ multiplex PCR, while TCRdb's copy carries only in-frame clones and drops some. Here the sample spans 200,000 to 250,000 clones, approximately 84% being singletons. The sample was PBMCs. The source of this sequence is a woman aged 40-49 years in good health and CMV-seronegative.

As DNA, the CDR3 is TGTGCTAGTGGTTTGAGAACAGGGAACTATGGCTACACCTTC. This sequence encodes CASGLRTGNYGYTF. The gene calls are TRBV12-5 and TRBJ1-2; tentatively, D is TRBD1 (6 bases). The germline V and J ends were trimmed by 2 bases and 2 bases, with 9 bases remaining between them. Germline CDR1 is LGHNT and CDR2 is FRNRAP. There are 14 residues in the CDR3.